Listed below are T cell receptor beta chains from one sample, sequenced in a study of blood T cell repertoires in COVID-19. Method: immunoSEQ multiplex PCR; TCRdb's copy keeps in-frame clones and lacks some. Of approximately 250,000 clones listed, about 87% are singletons. The specimen was PBMCs or T cells enriched from blood (not recorded which). All receptors derive from a middle-aged woman who had been exposed to COVID-19. The CDR3 runs from the conserved cysteine through the conserved F or W. A D gene is named only where the DNA matches it firmly. Clone size is not always given. Where it is, it says once, few, many or a class for expanded clones.

TRBD1	TRBV28	.	TRBJ1-2	CASSFPQRGGAYGYTF	TGTGCCAGCAGTTTTCCCCAGAGAGGGGGCGCCTATGGCTACACCTTC
.	TRBV5-1	.	TRBJ2-5	CASSLGLSGGQPFVETQYF	TGCGCCAGCAGCTTGGGATTGAGCGGAGGGCAACCCTTTGTAGAGACCCAGTACTTC
.	TRBV2	.	TRBJ1-5	CASSGQYSNQPQHF	TGTGCCAGCAGTGGCCAGTATAGCAATCAGCCCCAGCATTTT
.	TRBV19	.	TRBJ2-5	CASISIRETQYF	TGTGCCAGTATTTCTATACGGGAGACCCAGTACTTC
.	TRBV5-5	.	TRBJ1-3	CASSSREESGNTIYF	TGTGCCAGCAGCTCTCGGGAGGAATCTGGAAACACCATATATTTT
TRBD1	TRBV7-9	few	TRBJ2-1	CASSKPGQGIYEQFF	TGTGCCAGCAGCAAACCGGGACAGGGTATCTATGAGCAGTTCTTC
TRBD2	TRBV19	many	TRBJ2-1	CASSIDLGAGGPYNEQFF	TGTGCCAGTAGTATAGATCTTGGAGCGGGAGGACCCTACAATGAGCAGTTCTTC
.	TRBV4-2	.	TRBJ1-1	CASSQEFSSEMNTEAFF	TGTGCCAGCAGCCAAGAGTTCAGCAGCGAGATGAACACTGAAGCTTTCTTT
.	TRBV20-1	.	TRBJ2-3	CSALTDTQYF	TGCAGTGCTCTAACAGATACGCAGTATTTT
.	TRBV7-6	.	TRBJ2-1	CASRASNNEQFF	TGTGCCAGCAGGGCTAGCAACAATGAGCAGTTCTTC
TRBD2	TRBV19	once	TRBJ2-7	CASSINGLAGAAHF	TGTGCCAGTAGTATAAACGGACTAGCGGGGGCTGCCCACTTC
.	TRBV4-1	.	TRBJ1-2	CASSQDTGTYGYTF	TGCGCCAGCAGCCAAGATACAGGAACCTATGGCTACACCTTC
.	TRBV12-2	.	TRBJ2-7	CASRLTSGGTYEQYF	TGTGCAAGTCGCTTAACTAGCGGGGGGACCTACGAGCAGTACTTC
.	TRBV7-9	.	TRBJ1-5	CASSRGGATGSNQPQHF	TGTGCCAGCAGCCGTGGGGGGGCCACAGGGAGCAATCAGCCCCAGCATTTT
.	TRBV4-1	.	TRBJ1-5	CASSQDRGQAHQPQHF	TGCGCCAGCAGCCAAGATCGAGGCCAAGCCCATCAGCCCCAGCATTTT
.	TRBV24-1	.	TRBJ2-2	CATSDYIGGHGELFF	TGTGCCACCAGTGATTATATCGGGGGTCACGGGGAGCTGTTTTTT
.	TRBV18	.	TRBJ1-2	CASSPFSIDTYGYTF	TGTGCCAGCTCACCTTTTTCCATAGACACCTATGGCTACACCTTC
.	TRBV3-1/TRBV3-2	.	TRBJ2-2	CASSQEGARPSTGELFF	TGTGCCAGCAGCCAAGAGGGGGCCCGACCTAGTACTGGGGAGCTGTTTTTT
.	TRBV5-4	.	TRBJ2-3	CASSLTGQRTDTQYF	TGTGCCAGCAGCCTCACGGGACAACGCACAGATACGCAGTATTTT
TRBD1	TRBV5-6	.	TRBJ1-1	CASSLVPTRTGRTEAFF	TGTGCCAGCAGCTTGGTCCCAACTAGGACAGGGAGGACTGAAGCTTTCTTT
.	TRBV7-3	.	TRBJ1-4	CASSRGANEKLFF	TGTGCCAGCAGCCGGGGGGCAAATGAAAAACTGTTTTTT
TRBD1	TRBV7-9	.	TRBJ1-6	CASSLVDRAGSPLHF	TGTGCCAGCAGCCTAGTTGACAGGGCTGGTTCACCCCTCCACTTT
.	TRBV30	.	TRBJ2-1	CARTAGLTSYNEQFF	TGTGCCCGAACGGCGGGGCTAACCTCCTACAATGAGCAGTTCTTC
.	TRBV25-1	once	TRBJ1-2	CASSEWEGGARGYTF	TGTGCCAGCAGTGAATGGGAGGGGGGGGCCCGTGGCTACACCTTC
.	TRBV28	.	TRBJ1-2	CASSSSWGAGYTF	TGTGCCAGCAGTTCCTCCTGGGGAGCAGGCTACACCTTC
TRBD1	TRBV19	.	TRBJ1-2	CASSSFRGPNYGYTF	TGTGCCAGTAGTAGCTTCAGGGGGCCGAACTATGGCTACACCTTC
TRBD2	TRBV23-1	.	TRBJ2-1	CASSFAGTAGGAGVNEQFF	TGCGCCAGCAGTTTTGCGGGGACGGCGGGAGGTGCTGGGGTTAATGAGCAGTTCTTC
TRBD2	TRBV5-1	.	TRBJ2-7	CASSLGLANEQYF	TGCGCCAGCAGCTTGGGACTAGCTAACGAGCAGTACTTC
.	TRBV10-3	.	TRBJ2-7	CAISNAGTGEYEQYF	TGTGCCATCAGTAACGCCGGGACTGGAGAGTACGAGCAGTACTTC
TRBD2	TRBV12-5	.	TRBJ2-3	CASGSTSGGPFSTDTQYF	TGTGCTAGTGGTTCGACTAGCGGGGGGCCCTTTAGCACAGATACGCAGTATTTT
TRBD2	TRBV4-3	.	TRBJ2-1	CASSQLAGGRNEQFF	TGCGCCAGCAGTCAGTTAGCGGGAGGACGGAATGAGCAGTTCTTC
TRBD1	TRBV7-2	.	TRBJ2-3	CASSLDRGRDTQYF	TGTGCCAGCAGCCTGGACAGGGGGCGAGATACGCAGTATTTT
TRBD1	TRBV7-9	.	TRBJ2-5	CASSRGLTGYQETQYF	TGTGCCAGCAGCCGTGGTTTGACAGGGTACCAAGAGACCCAGTACTTC
.	TRBV6-5	.	TRBJ1-2	CATRTLHYGYTF	TGTGCCACCCGGACACTCCACTATGGCTACACCTTC
TRBD2	TRBV4-3	.	TRBJ2-1	CASSQVGLADSYNEQFF	TGCGCCAGCAGCCAAGTTGGGCTAGCGGATTCCTACAATGAGCAGTTCTTC
.	TRBV7-9	.	TRBJ1-2	CASSFLSRAYGYTF	TGTGCCAGCAGCTTCCTCTCCAGGGCATATGGCTACACCTTC
.	TRBV2	.	TRBJ1-1	CASILLPGEEAFF	TGTGCCAGCATCCTCCTCCCGGGGGAGGAAGCTTTCTTT